The clone carrying this TCR beta chain was detected only a few times. Antigen: not known. V gave up 8 bases and J gave up 6 bases, with 14 bases separating them. This CDR3 has 13 residues. This specimen comes from a study of T cell responses to AZD1222 COVID-19 vaccine. Points from the study as a whole: A mostly white British donor set with more females was recruited, and clonal diversity was possibly underestimated. Two AZD1222 doses significantly raised spike-specific TCR breadth and depth over controls.

Here immunoSEQ multiplex PCR was the method, and the copy in TCRdb shows in-frame clones only, minus some. The sample includes around 150,000 clones, more than 70% of them seen just once. The chain links TRBV12-3 or TRBV12-4 to TRBJ1-5, with D perhaps TRBD1 (6 bases). The sequencing used peripheral blood, collected on day 0 of MenACWY control vaccination. The receptor was derived from an adult in good health. DNA of the CDR3: TGTGCCAGCGAGTCGGGGGCGGCTCAGCCCCAGCATTTT. It translates to CASESGAAQPQHF.